This TCR beta chain comes out of a study of cytomegalovirus exposure and HLA in healthy donors. Regarding this clone: The target antigen is unknown.

V gave up 4 bases and J gave up 0 bases, with 16 bases separating them. The CDR3 loop spans 16 amino acids. Germline V gene data show CDR1 as LGHNA and CDR2 as YSLEER. Donors were ostensibly healthy at sampling, although undocumented immune exposures were probable. Study-wide points: Most subjects' HLA-A and HLA-B alleles were reportedly predicted from TCR beta sequences. Available immune exposure information covered CMV serostatus only.

The PCR ran on 60 Vbeta and 13 Jbeta primers. TCRdb keeps only in-frame clones here, not all; method: immunoSEQ multiplex PCR. The sample lists tens of thousands of clones; roughly 80% were seen once. Specimen: PBMCs. This receptor was identified in a young man in good health and CMV-seropositive. The chain uses TRBV4-3 and TRBJ2-7; tentatively, D is TRBD2 (7 bases). CDR3 sequence: CASSPAGAGPSYEQYF. CDR3 nucleotides: TGCGCCAGCAGCCCCGCGGGGGCAGGGCCCTCCTACGAGCAGTACTTC.